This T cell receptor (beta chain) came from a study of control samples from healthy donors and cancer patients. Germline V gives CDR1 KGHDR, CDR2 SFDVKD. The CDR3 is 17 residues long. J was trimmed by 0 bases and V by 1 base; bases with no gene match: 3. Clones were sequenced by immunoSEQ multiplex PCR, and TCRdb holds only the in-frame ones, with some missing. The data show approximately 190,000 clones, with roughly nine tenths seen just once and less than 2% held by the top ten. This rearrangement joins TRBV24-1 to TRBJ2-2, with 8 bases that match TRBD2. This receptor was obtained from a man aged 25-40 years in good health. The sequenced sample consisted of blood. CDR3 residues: CATSDLGTRANTGELFF. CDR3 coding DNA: TGTGCCACCAGTGATTTAGGGACTAGGGCGAACACCGGGGAGCTGTTTTTT.